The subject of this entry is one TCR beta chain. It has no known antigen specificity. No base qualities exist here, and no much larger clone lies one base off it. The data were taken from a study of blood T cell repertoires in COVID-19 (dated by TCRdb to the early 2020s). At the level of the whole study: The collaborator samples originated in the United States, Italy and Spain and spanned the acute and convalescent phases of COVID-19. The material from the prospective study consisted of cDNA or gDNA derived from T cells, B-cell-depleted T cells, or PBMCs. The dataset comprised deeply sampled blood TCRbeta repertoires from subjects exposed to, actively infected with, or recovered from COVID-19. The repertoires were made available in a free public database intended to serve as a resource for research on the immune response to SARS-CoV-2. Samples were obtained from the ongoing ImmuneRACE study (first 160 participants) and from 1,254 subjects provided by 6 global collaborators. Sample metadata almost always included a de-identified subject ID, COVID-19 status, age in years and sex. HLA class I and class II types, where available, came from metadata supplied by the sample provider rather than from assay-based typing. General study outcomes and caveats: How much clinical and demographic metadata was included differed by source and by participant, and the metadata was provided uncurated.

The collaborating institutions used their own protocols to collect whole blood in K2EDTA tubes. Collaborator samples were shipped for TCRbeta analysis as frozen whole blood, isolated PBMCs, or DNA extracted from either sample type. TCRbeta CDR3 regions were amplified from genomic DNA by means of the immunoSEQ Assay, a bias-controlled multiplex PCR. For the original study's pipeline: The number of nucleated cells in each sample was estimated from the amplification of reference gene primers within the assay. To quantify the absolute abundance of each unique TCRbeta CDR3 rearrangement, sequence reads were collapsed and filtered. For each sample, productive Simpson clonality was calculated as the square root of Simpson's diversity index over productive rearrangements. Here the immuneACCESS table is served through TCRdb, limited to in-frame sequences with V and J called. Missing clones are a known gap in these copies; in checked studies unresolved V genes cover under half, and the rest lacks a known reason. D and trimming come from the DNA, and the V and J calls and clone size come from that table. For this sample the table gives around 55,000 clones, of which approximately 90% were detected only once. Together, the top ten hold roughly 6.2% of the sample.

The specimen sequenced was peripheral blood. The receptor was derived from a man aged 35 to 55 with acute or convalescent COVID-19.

The encoded CDR3 is CASSLGLADLNEQFF. The DNA sequence is as follows: TGTGCCAGCAGCCTGGGACTAGCGGATCTCAATGAGCAGTTCTTC. This chain joins TRBV27 to TRBJ2-1, with 11 central nucleotides matching TRBD2. Taken from the germline V gene (reference sequence), the CDR1 and CDR2 loops are MNHEY and SMNVEV. The germline V end is reduced by 6 bases and the J end by 6 bases; junction bases left unmatched: 7. The CDR3 runs 15 residues from the cysteine to the phenylalanine. Only the CDR3 DNA stays, 45 bases, in frame from base 1.